This TCR beta chain was retrieved from a study of T cells in Graves' hyperthyroidism and ophthalmopathy. Trimming removed 5 bases at V and 7 bases at J, with 11 bases between. Germline values: CDR1 SGHVS, CDR2 FQNEAQ. This CDR3 contains 13 residues. The CDR3 regions of TCR beta were amplified from RNA transcripts. The HTBI primer set drove a first-round RT-PCR of the TCR CDR3. TCRdb reanalysed the multiplex PCR reads using MiXCR and keeps one entry per CDR3 protein. The sample contains over 700,000 distinct CDR3 sequences, around 19% of which appear only once. V gene TRBV7-8 combines with J gene TRBJ2-2; D is possibly TRBD1 (5 bases). Sequencing input: blood. This clonotype was sampled from a woman in her forties or fifties with Graves' hyperthyroidism that later progressed to Graves' ophthalmopathy. The CDR3 DNA reads as TGTGCCAGCAGCACAGGACGGAGCGGGGAGCTGTTTTTT. It yields the protein CASSTGRSGELFF.